This T cell receptor beta chain was captured by sequencing in a study of shared clonotypes between healthy human individuals. The study, taken as a whole, reports: Naive CD4 clonotypes were shared across several donors at about 5%. Clonotypes shared by all four donors outscored non-shared clonotypes in generation probability.

About this clone itself: No antigen is known for it.

Germline values: CDR1 SGHRS, CDR2 YFSETQ. V was pared by 5 bases and J by 1 base, with 5 bases of the junction left unmatched. CDR3 length: 14 residues. At the deep level, the assay was run. Source study methods: Junction-only immunoSEQ sequences carried no quality scores, so filtering differed. Using immunoSEQ multiplex PCR, the repertoire was profiled, and TCRdb retains in-frame clones only, with some absent. For V, J and clone size, that table is used; D and trimming come from the DNA. The sample yields about 2.4 million clones, 80% to 95% seen once. This chain uses TRBV5-1 with TRBJ1-1, with 7 bases identical to TRBD1. The sequenced material came from naive CD4+ T cells from PBMCs. Subset specified: CD45RA+ positively selected. The sequence came from a man in his late teens or twenties in good health. Some clones in this sample may be carry-over from other donors' samples. Here the CDR3 DNA reads TGCGCCAGCAGAACGAACAGGGGGAACACTGAAGCTTTCTTT. Amino acid sequence: CASRTNRGNTEAFF.